The rows below give T cell receptor beta chains drawn from one sample of a study of blood T cells in healthy people across ages. One entry per CDR3 protein results from TCRdb running MiXCR on the 5' RACE reads. The sample consists of some 760,000 distinct CDR3 sequences, approximately 25% of them appearing once. The data also belong to a second study, concerning T cells of mothers and their children.

Input material: blood. These receptors all come from a boy between 5 and 17 years old in good health. CDR3s leave out the opening cysteine and the closing phenylalanine or tryptophan.

J gene: TRBJ2-1
V gene: TRBV29-1
CDR3 protein: SVEDRTSYNEQF

J gene: TRBJ2-3
V gene: TRBV5-1
CDR3 protein: ASSRGGSGTSGMDTQY

J gene: TRBJ2-7
V gene: TRBV9
CDR3 protein: ASSVEHSGADEQY

J gene: .
V gene: TRBV6-1
CDR3 protein: ASSEMVAGVNEQF

J gene: TRBJ2-1
V gene: TRBV7-9
CDR3 protein: ASRYYTGQLLKLF

J gene: TRBJ2-7
V gene: TRBV20-1
CDR3 protein: SARDLAGLH

J gene: TRBJ2-2
V gene: TRBV7-9
CDR3 protein: ASSLQAPTGELF

J gene: TRBJ2-2
V gene: TRBV20-1
CDR3 protein: GQIQGYTGELF

J gene: TRBJ2-5
V gene: TRBV12-3/TRBV12-4
CDR3 protein: ASTLAGGPETQY

J gene: TRBJ2-1
V gene: TRBV27
CDR3 protein: ASSLYPGQGLHNEQF

J gene: TRBJ2-5
V gene: TRBV20-1
CDR3 protein: SAPGLAGAAETQY

J gene: TRBJ2-3
V gene: TRBV28
CDR3 protein: ASSLTGGLTDTQY

J gene: TRBJ1-6
V gene: TRBV7-2
CDR3 protein: ASSPNGVHLNSPLH

J gene: TRBJ2-1
V gene: TRBV19
CDR3 protein: ASSAGTGLYNEQF

J gene: TRBJ2-1
V gene: TRBV12-3/TRBV12-4
CDR3 protein: ASRRVAANEQF

J gene: TRBJ2-1
V gene: TRBV7-6
CDR3 protein: ASSSQQGNEQF

J gene: TRBJ2-5
V gene: TRBV12-3/TRBV12-4
CDR3 protein: ASSGDVGGFQETQH

J gene: TRBJ2-1
V gene: TRBV12-5
CDR3 protein: ASGLVLSNEQF

J gene: TRBJ2-7
V gene: TRBV2
CDR3 protein: ASSVGNPNEQY

J gene: TRBJ2-7
V gene: TRBV7-2
CDR3 protein: ASSQRGDEQY

J gene: TRBJ2-4
V gene: TRBV28
CDR3 protein: ASSLGLAGGYSPSKNIQY

J gene: TRBJ2-7
V gene: TRBV11-2
CDR3 protein: ASSSHRGGNYEQY

J gene: TRBJ2-5
V gene: TRBV7-9
CDR3 protein: ASSHTTNPQETQY

J gene: TRBJ1-2
V gene: TRBV19
CDR3 protein: ASSIGPGNGYT

J gene: TRBJ2-7
V gene: TRBV6-2/TRBV6-3
CDR3 protein: ASSYWGSDYEQY

J gene: TRBJ2-1
V gene: TRBV7-2
CDR3 protein: ASSAYGTSGRGSYNEQF

J gene: TRBJ2-5
V gene: TRBV12-3/TRBV12-4
CDR3 protein: ASSLTGWGETQY

J gene: TRBJ2-1
V gene: TRBV6-2/TRBV6-3
CDR3 protein: ASRETREQF

J gene: TRBJ1-2
V gene: TRBV5-1
CDR3 protein: ASSLGGQQNGYT

J gene: .
V gene: TRBV27
CDR3 protein: ASTPRASNEQF

J gene: .
V gene: TRBV6-2/TRBV6-3
CDR3 protein: ASSYANALYNEQF

J gene: .
V gene: TRBV4-3
CDR3 protein: ASSQDRGGYNEQF

J gene: TRBJ2-2
V gene: TRBV29-1
CDR3 protein: SVDRVGGGELF

J gene: TRBJ2-5
V gene: TRBV20-1
CDR3 protein: SARDGGAQETQY

J gene: TRBJ1-2
V gene: TRBV11-2
CDR3 protein: ASSKGGGYGYT

J gene: TRBJ2-3
V gene: TRBV5-6
CDR3 protein: ASSGASTDTQY

J gene: TRBJ2-5
V gene: TRBV4-1
CDR3 protein: ASSQDKWLAGETQY

J gene: TRBJ2-5
V gene: TRBV7-2
CDR3 protein: ASSPGDRGQQETQY

J gene: TRBJ2-4
V gene: TRBV12-3/TRBV12-4
CDR3 protein: ASSLGLAGAGAKNIQY

J gene: TRBJ1-2
V gene: TRBV12-3/TRBV12-4
CDR3 protein: ASRSTGASSYGYT

J gene: TRBJ2-2
V gene: TRBV20-1
CDR3 protein: SARLAGGNTGGLF

J gene: TRBJ1-2
V gene: TRBV28
CDR3 protein: ASLRFAGPGYT

J gene: .
V gene: TRBV24-1
CDR3 protein: ATSDFLQDSDEQY

J gene: TRBJ2-2
V gene: TRBV7-2
CDR3 protein: ASPTDRRLGELF

J gene: TRBJ2-7
V gene: TRBV7-9
CDR3 protein: ASSFGGVEQY

J gene: TRBJ2-5
V gene: TRBV7-9
CDR3 protein: ASSLNFGWQY

J gene: TRBJ2-2
V gene: TRBV6-5
CDR3 protein: ASSYWTHGELF

J gene: .
V gene: TRBV29-1
CDR3 protein: SVEDPSTGTYEQY

J gene: TRBJ1-2
V gene: TRBV5-1
CDR3 protein: ASSLSRRIYGYT

J gene: TRBJ1-2
V gene: TRBV29-1
CDR3 protein: SVRSGTYYGYT

J gene: TRBJ2-5
V gene: TRBV28
CDR3 protein: ASIGFPYQETQY

J gene: TRBJ1-3
V gene: TRBV2
CDR3 protein: ASSVVVSGNTIY

J gene: TRBJ2-1
V gene: TRBV19
CDR3 protein: ASSPDRGSYNEQF

J gene: TRBJ2-3
V gene: TRBV27
CDR3 protein: ASSFERGTDTQY